This T cell receptor (beta chain) was found in a study of cytomegalovirus exposure and HLA in healthy donors. Regarding this clone: Its cognate antigen is unknown.

Findings and limits, study-wide: Donors were assumed by presence/absence analyses to have roughly uniform sequencing depth.

Trimming took 6 bases from V and 3 from J; bases not matched to a gene: 4. This CDR3 has 14 amino acids. Germline V CDR1 and CDR2: LGHNA, YNFKEQ. The PCR used 60 Vbeta and 13 Jbeta primers. Clones were read by immunoSEQ multiplex PCR, and TCRdb kept only the in-frame ones, dropping some. The sample consists of some 120,000 clones, 75% to 85% of them appearing once. This receptor was identified in a man aged 18 to 35 in good health and CMV-seronegative. The chain links TRBV4-2 to TRBJ2-2; the match to TRBD2 covers 7 bases. Sequencing was performed on PBMCs. The CDR3 nucleotides are TGTGCCAGCAGGGTGGGAGGGTACACCGGGGAGCTGTTTTTT. Translated, it gives CASRVGGYTGELFF.